This TCR beta chain was identified in a study of vaccination effects on CD4 cells after COVID-19. General observations from the study: Convalescent patients numbered few in the study; early post-infection timepoints were missing entirely. From healthy vaccinees, only 1 of 255 vaccine-induced clones also reacted to common cold coronaviruses.

As to this clone: Its specificity is not known.

Expansion with viral peptide pools was applied to antigen-specific CD4+ T cells by the ViraFEST assay prior to sequencing. Following 10 days of culture, CD4+ T cells were isolated. Recipients of the vaccine had no prior SARS-CoV-2 infection and negative nucleocapsid antibodies. The researchers cultured 1.9 million or so PBMC per well with about 10 IU/ml IL-2 and approximately 10 ug/ml peptides. Half the medium was swapped for IL-2 medium on days 3 and 7. The V gene's germline CDR1 is ENHRY and CDR2 SYGVKD. Trimming cost V 0 bases and J 4 bases, with 6 bases left between them. This CDR3 region has 13 residues. Assay: immunoSEQ multiplex PCR; the TCRdb copy retains only in-frame clones and omits some. The table has tens of thousands of clones, approximately 72% seen once.

This sample comprised CD4+ T cells from PBMCs cultured with HCoV-NL63 spike peptides, obtained before COVID-19 vaccination. This receptor was taken from a human donor who received a COVID-19 vaccine. The rearrangement links TRBV10-3 to TRBJ2-5; the D is unclear. The CDR3: CAISESSGETQYF. The DNA of the CDR3 is TGTGCCATCAGTGAGTCGAGTGGAGAGACCCAGTACTTC.